These T cell receptor beta chains were read from a single sample in a study of blood T cell repertoires in COVID-19. Generated by immunoSEQ multiplex PCR, the TCRdb table keeps only in-frame clones and is missing some. The sample carries 150,000 to 200,000 clones, approximately 86% recorded once. What was sequenced was peripheral blood. These receptors all come from an elderly woman in a cohort sampled during active or convalescent COVID-19. Both conserved end residues are part of each CDR3. D genes are given only for firm matches. For some rows the clone size is stated as once, few or many, or as a class when expanded; others skip it.

- | - | TRBJ1-2 | TRBV10-3 | CAISEFRVGNYGYTF | TGTGCCATCAGTGAGTTTCGGGTTGGTAACTATGGCTACACCTTC
- | TRBD2 | TRBJ2-1 | TRBV5-1 | CASSPYSTSGRPQFF | TGCGCCAGCAGCCCCTACTCGACTAGCGGGAGGCCCCAGTTCTTC
- | - | TRBJ2-4 | TRBV15 | CATSRGTGPAKNIQYF | TGTGCCACCAGCAGAGGAACAGGTCCAGCCAAAAACATTCAGTACTTC
- | - | TRBJ2-7 | TRBV7-2 | CASSPVVGRSYEQYF | TGTGCCAGCAGCCCCGTGGTGGGGCGCTCCTACGAGCAGTACTTC
few | - | TRBJ1-2 | TRBV11-3 | CASSLDGIGAYGYTF | TGTGCCAGCAGCTTAGATGGTATCGGAGCCTATGGCTACACCTTC
few | - | TRBJ2-3 | TRBV18 | CASSSTLTDTQYF | TGTGCCAGCTCAAGCACCCTCACAGATACGCAGTATTTT
- | - | TRBJ2-7 | TRBV20-1 | CSASIRGAGGEQYF | TGCAGTGCTAGTATACGGGGGGCGGGTGGCGAGCAGTACTTC
- | TRBD1 | TRBJ1-4 | TRBV18 | CASSPGQGINEKLFF | TGTGCCAGCTCACCGGGACAGGGGATTAATGAAAAACTGTTTTTT
- | - | TRBJ1-2 | TRBV27 | CASSLSSGLGGYTF | TGTGCCAGCAGTTTATCGTCGGGGTTAGGGGGCTACACCTTC
- | - | TRBJ2-7 | TRBV7-2 | CASSLVEIYEQYF | TGTGCCAGCAGCTTAGTAGAAATCTACGAGCAGTACTTC
- | - | TRBJ1-6 | TRBV5-6 | CASSFSRSVPLHF | TGTGCCAGCAGCTTTTCTAGGTCAGTACCCCTCCACTTT
- | - | TRBJ1-1 | TRBV6-2/TRBV6-3 | CASSIGQTNTEAFF | TGTGCCAGCAGTATCGGACAAACGAACACTGAAGCTTTCTTT
- | - | TRBJ1-6 | TRBV27 | CASRQGPNNSPLHF | TGTGCCAGCCGGCAGGGGCCCAATAATTCACCCCTCCACTTT
- | TRBD1 | TRBJ1-4 | TRBV18 | CASSPNTGVGTNEKLFF | TGTGCCAGCTCACCAAACACAGGGGTCGGGACTAATGAAAAACTGTTTTTT
- | - | TRBJ2-3 | TRBV11-3 | CASSQGSASTDTQYF | TGTGCCAGCAGCCAAGGGAGCGCTAGCACAGATACGCAGTATTTT
- | - | TRBJ2-2 | TRBV7-9 | CASSLQATGELFF | TGTGCCAGCAGCTTACAAGCGACCGGGGAGCTGTTTTTT
- | - | TRBJ1-2 | TRBV11-2 | CASSAIWGRHPGYTF | TGTGCCAGCAGCGCGATTTGGGGGAGGCACCCGGGCTACACCTTC
- | - | TRBJ1-2 | TRBV25-1 | CASGSNYGYTF | TGTGCCAGTGGGAGTAACTATGGCTACACCTTC
- | TRBD2 | TRBJ2-7 | TRBV3-1/TRBV3-2 | CASSPGLAGDYEQYF | TGTGCTAGCAGCCCGGGACTAGCGGGGGACTACGAGCAGTACTTC
- | TRBD1 | TRBJ1-2 | TRBV24-1 | CATSDSTPGQQYYGYTF | TGTGCCACCAGTGACTCAACGCCGGGACAGCAATACTATGGCTACACCTTC
- | - | TRBJ1-2 | TRBV19 | CASSIGDRLTPGYTF | TGTGCCAGTAGTATAGGAGACAGGTTGACTCCAGGCTACACCTTC
- | TRBD1 | TRBJ1-1 | TRBV7-6 | CASSLALRAGGVNTEAFF | TGTGCCAGCAGCTTAGCGCTAAGGGCAGGGGGCGTGAACACTGAAGCTTTCTTT
- | - | TRBJ2-1 | TRBV2 | CASTGGQNQANEQFF | TGTGCCAGCACCGGGGGACAGAATCAAGCGAATGAGCAGTTCTTC
- | TRBD1 | TRBJ1-1 | TRBV19 | CASSKQGARNTEAFF | TGTGCCAGTAGTAAACAGGGGGCGAGGAACACTGAAGCTTTCTTT
- | - | TRBJ1-1 | TRBV2 | CASNQENDEAFF | TGTGCCAGCAACCAAGAGAACGATGAAGCTTTCTTT
- | - | TRBJ1-1 | TRBV5-6 | CASSFQGMANTEAFF | TGTGCCAGCAGCTTTCAGGGTATGGCGAACACTGAAGCTTTCTTT
- | - | TRBJ2-2 | TRBV10-1 | CASSEWRENTGELFF | TGCGCCAGCAGTGAATGGCGGGAGAACACCGGGGAGCTGTTTTTT
- | TRBD1 | TRBJ1-4 | TRBV4-1 | CASSQTGYATNEKLFF | TGCGCCAGCAGCCAGACAGGGTATGCAACTAATGAAAAACTGTTTTTT
- | - | TRBJ2-5 | TRBV2 | CASSGSGEETQYF | TGTGCCAGCAGTGGCTCCGGAGAAGAGACCCAGTACTTC
- | TRBD1 | TRBJ1-1 | TRBV12-5 | CASGPGGMGNTEAFF | TGTGCTAGTGGTCCAGGGGGGATGGGGAACACTGAAGCTTTCTTT
- | - | TRBJ1-1 | TRBV25-1 | CASSERLGARTEAFF | TGTGCCAGCAGTGAGCGCTTGGGGGCGCGAACTGAAGCTTTCTTT
- | TRBD1 | TRBJ2-5 | TRBV4-2 | CASSPGGTGGRGQAFQETQYF | TGTGCCAGCAGCCCCGGGGGGACAGGGGGCAGAGGCCAGGCGTTCCAAGAGACCCAGTACTTC
- | - | TRBJ1-1 | TRBV5-1 | CASSSGVGTNTEAFF | TGCGCCAGCAGCTCAGGGGTAGGCACGAACACTGAAGCTTTCTTT
- | - | TRBJ1-2 | TRBV3-1/TRBV3-2 | CASSHYDRLIDYGYTF | TGTGCCAGCAGCCATTACGACAGGTTGATTGACTATGGCTACACCTTC
- | TRBD1 | TRBJ1-4 | TRBV7-2 | CASSLFPDRVNEKLFF | TGTGCCAGCAGCTTATTTCCTGACAGGGTTAATGAAAAACTGTTTTTT
- | TRBD1 | TRBJ2-1 | TRBV19 | CASSSGQGANEQFF | TGTGCCAGTAGTTCGGGACAGGGGGCGAATGAGCAGTTCTTC
- | - | TRBJ1-5 | TRBV4-1 | CASSQEGGIRNQPQHF | TGCGCCAGCAGCCAAGAAGGGGGTATACGAAATCAGCCCCAGCATTTT
- | TRBD2 | TRBJ2-7 | TRBV10-2 | CASREGTGSYEQYF | TGCGCCAGCCGGGAGGGCACAGGGAGCTACGAGCAGTACTTC